These 23 T cell receptor beta chains were all obtained from the same sample, sequenced in a study of T cell repertoires in cytomegalovirus infection. One entry per CDR3 protein results from TCRdb running MiXCR on the reads. In the table there are about 120,000 distinct CDR3 sequences, roughly a tenth of which are singletons. No antigen has been assigned to these receptors. Sequenced input: PBMCs, sequenced either directly or after in vitro stimulation (not recorded which). Receptors originate from a human donor in good health (CMV status not recorded). Some clones in this sample may be carry-over from other donors' samples.

The table lists this clonotype with many counts. The chain combines TRBV12-3 or TRBV12-4 with TRBJ1-1; 10 bases align to TRBD1. CDR3 length equals 14 residues. The J segment lost 5 bases and the V segment lost 4 bases, leaving 4 bases of the junction unmatched. The CDR3 nucleotides read TGTGCCAGCAGTTACGTGGACAGGGGGACTGAAGCTTTCTTT. Protein sequence: CASSYVDRGTEAFF.

This clonotype has a count of ten or more. This chain connects TRBV5-4 to TRBJ2-5; 9 bases align to TRBD1. The CDR3 runs 15 residues. Germline CDR1 reads SGHNT; CDR2 reads YYREEE (reference sequence). J was trimmed by 4 bases and V by 3 bases; bases with no gene match: 7. The DNA for the CDR3 is TGTGCCAGCAGCTCACGGGACAGGGTTGGAGAGACCCAGTACTTC. Protein sequence: CASSSRDRVGETQYF.

The chain uses TRBV5-1 and TRBJ2-3; 14 nucleotides align to TRBD2. Trimming at V came to 4 bases and at J to 6 bases, leaving 10 bases not matched to a gene. Germline V lookup: CDR1 SGHRS, CDR2 YFSETQ. The CDR3 totals 17 residues. The DNA of the CDR3 is TGCGCCAGCAGCCGGACTAGCGGGGGGCCGGTCAGGGATACGCAGTATTTT. This translates into CASSRTSGGPVRDTQYF.

The V and J genes are TRBV29-1 and TRBJ2-7, with 10 positions matching TRBD1. The CDR3 covers 13 residues. Looked up from germline, CDR1 is SQVTM and CDR2 is ANQGSEA. After removal of 6 bases from V and 2 bases from J, the junction contained 4 bases not matched to a gene. CDR3 DNA: TGCAGCGTAAAGGGACAGGGGCCCTACGAGCAGTACTTC. Translating it yields CSVKGQGPYEQYF.

Many counts were recorded for this clonotype. The J gene is TRBJ2-7, the V gene TRBV12-3 or TRBV12-4; TRBD1 matches 9 bases. The CDR3 runs 14 residues. The V and J ends lost 6 bases and 5 bases, in that order; junction bases with no gene match: 8. CDR3 DNA sequence: TGTGCCAGCAGCTTTACAGGGGGCTCTAACGAGCAGTACTTC. Amino acid sequence: CASSFTGGSNEQYF.

The V call is TRBV4-1, the J call TRBJ2-1; TRBD2 is a possible D gene (5 bases). Germline V CDR1 and CDR2: MGHRA, YSYEKL. V dropped 0 bases and J dropped 2 bases, with 11 bases sitting between them. The CDR3 totals 16 residues. CDR3 DNA sequence: TGCGCCAGCAGCCAAGATCTCGGACTTACCTACAATGAGCAGTTCTTC. It specifies CASSQDLGLTYNEQFF.

This clonotype has at least ten counts. The rearrangement joins TRBV2 to TRBJ2-7; 14 bases fit TRBD2. Unmatched junction bases numbered 15, after V lost 5 bases and J lost 6 bases. Germline-derived CDR1 and CDR2 are SNHLY and FYNNEI. This CDR3 region has 18 residues. The CDR3 here is CASSPEALGLAGVGEQYF. The CDR3, as DNA: TGTGCCAGCAGTCCAGAGGCGCTGGGACTAGCGGGAGTCGGCGAGCAGTACTTC.

The chain links TRBV15 to TRBJ2-5; D call uncertain. Germline V gene data show CDR1 as LNHNV and CDR2 as YYDKDF (reference sequence). This CDR3 has 12 amino acids. V was shortened by 3 bases and J by 9 bases, with 11 bases between the two germline ends. The CDR3 is CATSSLSGAQYF. Written as DNA, the CDR3 is TGTGCCACCAGCAGCCTTAGTGGGGCCCAGTACTTC.

The sample holds a few counts of this clonotype. Its ends do not fully match the called genes, so a read error is possible. The chain employs TRBV6-5 and TRBJ2-7; the match to TRBD2 covers 12 bases. The CDR3 runs to 16 residues. Germline V gene data show CDR1 as MNHEY and CDR2 as SVGAGI. The CDR3 nucleotides are TGTGCCAGCAGTTACCGAACTAGCGGGAGGATGGACGAACAGTACTTC. It is translated as CASSYRTSGRMDEQYF.

The table lists this clonotype with many counts. The chain couples TRBV7-2 to TRBJ2-7; 13 nucleotides line up with TRBD2. This CDR3 region has 15 residues. Germline V gives CDR1 SGHTA, CDR2 FQGNSA. Losses at the gene ends were 3 bases for V and 5 bases for J; bases not matched to a gene: 4. CDR3 bases: TGTGCCAGCAGCTTCGGGACTAGCGGGACCAACGAGCAGTACGTC. Encoded protein: CASSFGTSGTNEQYV.

There are a few counts of this clonotype. The rearrangement links TRBV27 to TRBJ1-1, with unresolved D. V was trimmed by 4 bases and J by 7 bases, leaving 7 bases between them. The CDR3 covers 11 residues. Germline values: CDR1 MNHEY, CDR2 SMNVEV (reference sequence). In DNA form, the CDR3 reads TGTGCCAGCAGTTCGTACAGTGAAGCTTTCTTT. Translating gives CASSSYSEAFF.

This clonotype has at least ten counts. The chain joins TRBV19 to TRBJ2-5, with no clear D. V dropped 0 bases and J dropped 5 bases, with 7 bases sitting between them. The CDR3 has 13 amino acids. CDR1 is LNHDA and CDR2 is SQIVND in the germline V gene (reference sequence). The CDR3 nucleotides read TGTGCCAGTAGTATAGACTGGATGGAGACCCAGTACTTC. Protein: CASSIDWMETQYF.

This clonotype was observed at least ten times. V is TRBV7-8 and J is TRBJ2-5; 9 positions match TRBD2. This CDR3 region has 15 residues. CDR1 is SGHVS, CDR2 FQNEAQ, per germline. Trimming cost V 4 bases and J 0 bases; bases outside gene matches: 3. CDR3 region: CASSSGLAYQETQYF. The CDR3 DNA is TGTGCCAGCAGCTCTGGACTAGCGTACCAAGAGACCCAGTACTTC.

Ten or more counts support this clonotype. The rearrangement joins TRBV2 to TRBJ2-1; TRBD2 aligns across 7 bases. After removal of 4 bases from V and 9 bases from J, the junction contained 18 bases not matched to a gene. The CDR3 is 17 residues long. Germline V lookup: CDR1 SNHLY, CDR2 FYNNEI. The CDR3 sequence: CASSGGLLAEFPFEQFF. In nucleotides, the CDR3 is TGTGCCAGCAGTGGGGGTCTTCTAGCGGAGTTCCCCTTTGAGCAGTTCTTC.

This clonotype was seen only a few times. This chain connects TRBV19 to TRBJ2-2, with 7 bases aligning to TRBD1. This CDR3 region has 15 residues. V lost 4 bases, J lost 4 bases, and 6 bases stayed unmatched. Per the germline V gene, CDR1 is LNHDA and CDR2 is SQIVND (reference sequence). CDR3 region: CASSTTGSGTGELFF. The CDR3 DNA follows: TGTGCCAGTAGTACGACAGGGTCGGGCACCGGGGAGCTGTTTTTT.

This sequence joins TRBV28 and TRBJ1-5; the match to TRBD1 covers 8 bases. Germline values: CDR1 MDHEN, CDR2 SYDVKM. The junction had 5 bases not matched to a gene; V was cut back by 5 bases and J by 8 bases. This CDR3 spans 13 amino acids. CDR3 protein: CASSRDRGEPQHF. The CDR3 bases are TGTGCCAGCAGTAGAGACAGGGGTGAGCCCCAGCATTTT.

This clonotype was seen a handful of times. The chain is built from TRBV7-2 and TRBJ2-2; tentative D call: TRBD1 (5 bases). Germline V lookup: CDR1 SGHTA, CDR2 FQGNSA. V lost 2 bases, J lost 4 bases, and 11 bases lay in between. The CDR3 is 15 amino acids. In DNA form, the CDR3 reads TGTGCCAGCAGCTTAAATCCTAGGGGCACCGGGGAGCTGTTTTTT. This gives the protein CASSLNPRGTGELFF.

This clonotype was seen only a few times. The rearrangement links TRBV11-2 to TRBJ2-3; no clear D. Germline loops: CDR1 SGHAT, CDR2 FQNNGV. This CDR3 has 13 amino acids. V lost 1 base, J lost 6 bases, and 8 bases lay in between. The DNA for the CDR3 is TGTGCCAGCAGCTTAGGAATCCGGGATACGCAGTATTTT. Amino acid sequence: CASSLGIRDTQYF.

By its share, this clonotype is medium-sized. The CDR3 sequence is CASSPDRVEQYF. The CDR3 nucleotides read TGTGCCAGCAGTCCGGACAGGGTGGAGCAGTACTTC. The J gene is TRBJ2-7, the V gene TRBV14, with 8 bases matching TRBD1. Unmatched junction bases numbered 5, after V lost 6 bases and J lost 7 bases. The CDR3 extends over 12 amino acids. Germline CDR1 and CDR2: SGHDN and FVKESK.

This clonotype was counted many times. This rearrangement joins TRBV4-1 to TRBJ2-1, with 7 bases that match TRBD2. The CDR3 is 15 residues long. V lost 3 bases to trimming and J lost 10 bases; unmatched junction nucleotides: 12. Germline V lookup: CDR1 MGHRA, CDR2 YSYEKL. The CDR3 nucleotides are TGCGCCAGCAGCCAGGTTATGGGGGAGGGCCGGGAGCAGTTCTTC. Protein sequence: CASSQVMGEGREQFF.

This clonotype turned up a few times. The chain joins TRBV7-2 to TRBJ1-2; TRBD1 agrees at 8 bases. Trimming removed 3 bases from V and 5 bases from J; junction bases left unmatched: 8. Germline CDR1 reads SGHTA; CDR2 reads FQGNSA. The CDR3 has 15 amino acids. CDR3 in DNA: TGTGCCAGCAGCTTGGTAGGGACAGGACCTTATGGCTACACCTTC. Its protein is CASSLVGTGPYGYTF.

There are many counts of this clonotype. The rearrangement joins TRBV11-3 to TRBJ2-2, with unresolved D. Germline V CDR1 and CDR2: SGHNT, YENEEA. The CDR3 is 11 amino acids. The V gene lost 5 bases and the J gene lost 11 bases, with 9 bases spanning the gap. The CDR3 DNA sequence: TGTGCCAGCAGCCTAAGTGGTGAGCTGTTTTTT. Translated: CASSLSGELFF.

The sample holds many counts of this clonotype. The V gene is TRBV28, the J gene TRBJ2-6; no clear D gene. Germline V gene data show CDR1 as MDHEN and CDR2 as SYDVKM. The CDR3 contains 16 residues. Deletions cut 5 bases from V and 1 base from J, with 12 bases between. The CDR3 loop is CASSAVLASGANVLTF. CDR3 sequence (DNA): TGTGCCAGCAGTGCCGTCCTTGCGTCTGGGGCCAACGTCCTGACTTTC.